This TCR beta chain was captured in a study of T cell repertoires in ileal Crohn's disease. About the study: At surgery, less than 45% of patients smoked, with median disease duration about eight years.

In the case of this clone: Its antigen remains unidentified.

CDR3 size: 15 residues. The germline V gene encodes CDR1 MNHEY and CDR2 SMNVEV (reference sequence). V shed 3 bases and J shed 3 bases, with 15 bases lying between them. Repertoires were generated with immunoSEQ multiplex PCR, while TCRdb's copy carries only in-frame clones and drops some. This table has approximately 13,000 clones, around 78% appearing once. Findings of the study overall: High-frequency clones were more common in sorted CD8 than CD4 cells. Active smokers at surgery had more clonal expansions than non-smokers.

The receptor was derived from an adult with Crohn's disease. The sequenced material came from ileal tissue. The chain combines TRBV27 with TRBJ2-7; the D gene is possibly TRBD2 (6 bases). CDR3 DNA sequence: TGTGCCAGCAGTTTCGATAGGGACTTAGGCTACGAGCAGTACTTC. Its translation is CASSFDRDLGYEQYF.